A single sample gave rise to the 27 T cell receptor beta chains below, sequenced in a study of beta chain features in type 1 diabetes. Expressed TCRB transcripts were sequenced, since all the RNA that had been isolated was reverse transcribed. Repertoires were generated with immunoSEQ multiplex PCR, while TCRdb's copy carries only in-frame clones and drops some. The data show 23,000 or so clones, around 68% seen once. No cognate antigen is known for these TCRs. Study conclusions and caveats: Moderate but significant shortening of TCRB CDR3s was recorded in all four CD4+ subsets from Type 1 diabetes patients.

The sequenced sample consisted of Tregs from blood. The receptor source for this set is a young man with type 1 diabetes.

This chain uses TRBV7-2 with TRBJ2-3, with TRBD1 as a possible D gene (6 bases). Trimming removed 3 bases at V and 5 bases at J, with 15 bases between. Germline CDR1 SGHTA, CDR2 FQGNSA. The CDR3 is made up of 15 amino acids. CDR3 in amino acids: CASSFKQGPGDTQYF. In DNA form, the CDR3 reads TGTGCCAGCAGCTTTAAACAGGGCCCCGGAGATACGCAGTATTTT.

CDR3 region: CASSPTGGGTDTQYF. In DNA form, the CDR3 reads TGTGCCAGCAGCCCAACCGGGGGGGGCACAGATACGCAGTATTTT. The chain uses TRBV9 and TRBJ2-3; 8 nucleotides match TRBD2. There are 15 residues in the CDR3. V lost 4 bases to trimming and J lost 1 base; unmatched junction nucleotides: 5. Germline assignment: CDR1 SGDLS and CDR2 YYNGEE.

The gene calls are TRBV18 and TRBJ2-3; D remains ambiguous. Germline V lookup: CDR1 KGHSH, CDR2 LQKENI. Trimming took off 3 bases at V and 6 bases at J, with 13 bases between the two ends. The CDR3 length is 14 residues. The CDR3 DNA reads as TGTGCCAGCTCACCCGATTTAGTCACCGATACGCAGTATTTT. Encoded protein: CASSPDLVTDTQYF.

The chain has TRBV5-1 and TRBJ2-3; no clear D gene. CDR1 is SGHRS, CDR2 YFSETQ, per germline. The ends were cut back, 0 bases at V and 2 bases at J, with 4 bases in the middle. This CDR3 has 13 residues. The CDR3 sequence: CASSLGPTDTQYF. CDR3 bases: TGCGCCAGCAGCTTGGGGCCCACAGATACGCAGTATTTT.

This clone appeared a single time. The chain joins TRBV5-1 to TRBJ2-2, with 8 positions matching TRBD2. Germline CDR1 and CDR2: SGHRS and YFSETQ. The CDR3 runs 15 residues. Trimming removed 6 bases from V and 1 base from J; junction bases left unmatched: 5. This CDR3 is CASTLLAVNTGELFF. In DNA, the CDR3 is TGCGCCAGCACCCTACTAGCGGTGAACACCGGGGAGCTGTTTTTT.

This CDR3 reads CASSSHYSGGAKAQYF. CDR3 in DNA: TGTGCCAGCAGCTCCCATTATAGCGGGGGGGCCAAGGCCCAGTACTTC. V is TRBV5-4 and J is TRBJ2-5; 11 bases align to TRBD2. Germline CDR1 reads SGHNT; CDR2 reads YYREEE (reference sequence). The V and J ends lost 3 bases and 9 bases, in that order; junction bases with no gene match: 13. This CDR3 spans 16 amino acids.

This chain links TRBV27 with TRBJ2-5, with D perhaps matching TRBD2 (7 bases). CDR1 and CDR2 from the germline V gene are MNHEY and SMNVEV (reference sequence). This CDR3 spans 16 amino acids. The V gene lost 2 bases and the J gene lost 3 bases, with 16 bases spanning the gap. The CDR3 nucleotides read TGTGCCAGCAGTTTAAGGGGGGGGCGAAACGAAGAGACCCAGTACTTC. Translated: CASSLRGGRNEETQYF.

The CDR3 DNA reads TGTGCCAGCAGTTTCCTTAGGGGAAATGAGCAGTTCTTC. The encoded protein is CASSFLRGNEQFF. The chain couples TRBV28 to TRBJ2-1; D possibly corresponds to TRBD1 (5 bases). Germline CDR1 MDHEN, CDR2 SYDVKM. Deletions cut 3 bases from V and 7 bases from J, with 10 bases between. The length of the CDR3 is 13 residues.

The chain recombines TRBV2 with TRBJ1-6; 9 bases line up with TRBD1. The CDR3 consists of 20 residues. The V gene's germline CDR1 is SNHLY and CDR2 FYNNEI. The V gene end was trimmed by 5 bases and the J gene end by 3 bases; junction bases not matched to a gene: 17. The CDR3 sequence is CASSYRGQGMMGGYNSPLHF. CDR3 nucleotide sequence: TGTGCCAGCAGTTATAGGGGACAGGGAATGATGGGCGGCTATAATTCACCCCTCCACTTT.

The CDR3 coding sequence is TGTGCCAGCAGTGACCCGGGACTAGCGGACTACGAGCAGTACTTC. As protein: CASSDPGLADYEQYF. The chain carries TRBV6-1 and TRBJ2-7; TRBD2 aligns across 11 bases. This CDR3 is 15 amino acids long. The germline V gene has CDR1 MNHNS and CDR2 SASEGT. V lost 3 bases and J lost 3; bases outside the gene matches: 4.

The rearrangement joins TRBV7-2 to TRBJ2-7, with D maybe TRBD1 (5 bases). Germline V lookup: CDR1 SGHTA, CDR2 FQGNSA. The CDR3 extends over 11 amino acids. The V and J ends lost 3 bases and 11 bases respectively, with 11 bases between them. The CDR3 DNA reads as TGTGCCAGCAGCTTGGACAATCATAAGTACTTC. Amino acids: CASSLDNHKYF.

This clone has only one observation. The chain joins TRBV4-2 to TRBJ2-7, with 9 bases fitting TRBD2. V gave up 4 bases and J gave up 4 bases; unmatched junction bases: 8. The CDR3 covers 15 residues. The germline V gene has CDR1 LGHNA and CDR2 YNFKEQ. CDR3 sequence: CASSREKRGDYEQYF. CDR3 sequence (DNA): TGTGCCAGCAGCCGGGAGAAGCGGGGGGATTACGAGCAGTACTTC.

CDR3 residues: CASSEFGSRDTQYF. DNA of the CDR3: TGTGCCAGCAGTGAATTCGGGAGTAGAGATACGCAGTATTTT. This chain links TRBV6-5 with TRBJ2-3, with D tentatively TRBD2 (6 bases). CDR1 and CDR2 (germline): MNHEY, SVGAGI. This CDR3 has 14 amino acids. The V and J ends lost 5 bases and 5 bases respectively, with 14 bases between them.

DNA for the CDR3: TGCGCCAGCAGCTCCTTAGGCGGGAGGATGAATGAGCAGTTCTTC. Translation: CASSSLGGRMNEQFF. V gene TRBV5-1 combines with J gene TRBJ2-1; 8 nucleotides agree with TRBD2. Germline lookup yields CDR1 SGHRS and CDR2 YFSETQ. J gave up 7 bases and V 3 bases, and 9 bases lay outside the gene matches. The CDR3 has 15 amino acids.

V usage is TRBV7-2 and J usage is TRBJ1-2; TRBD1 aligns across 7 bases. The germline V gene has CDR1 SGHTA and CDR2 FQGNSA. This CDR3 has 15 residues. V gave up 3 bases and J gave up 2 bases; unmatched junction bases: 6. The CDR3 bases are TGTGCCAGCAGCTTCGGGACAGCGACCAACTATGGCTACACCTTC. It encodes CASSFGTATNYGYTF.

The chain joins TRBV10-3 to TRBJ1-2, with TRBD1 matching 10 bases. The J segment lost 2 bases and the V segment lost 6 bases, leaving 3 bases of the junction unmatched. Germline-derived CDR1 and CDR2 are ENHRY and SYGVKD. There are 14 residues in the CDR3. The CDR3 protein is CAISRTGGNYGYTF. DNA of the CDR3: TGTGCCATCAGCCGGACAGGGGGAAACTATGGCTACACCTTC.

This chain links TRBV6-1 with TRBJ2-7; D possibly corresponds to TRBD1 (6 bases). The length of the CDR3 is 15 residues. Germline V CDR1 and CDR2: MNHNS, SASEGT. Deletions cut 3 bases from V and 2 bases from J, with 14 bases between. In DNA, the CDR3 is TGTGCCAGCAGTGATAGCCCGACAGGCCCCTACGAGCAGTACTTC. Translated: CASSDSPTGPYEQYF.

The V gene is TRBV18, the J gene TRBJ2-5; possibly TRBD2 for D (6 bases). The CDR3 spans 14 residues. With 4 bases removed from V and 4 bases from J, the gap between germline ends came to 13 bases. Germline V gene data show CDR1 as KGHSH and CDR2 as LQKENI. DNA of the CDR3: TGTGCCAGCTCACAGTCGCGGGGTGGAGAGACCCAGTACTTC. Its protein is CASSQSRGGETQYF.

The CDR3 loop is CASSLLGMTDGELFF. The CDR3 DNA sequence: TGCGCCAGCAGCTTGCTCGGGATGACTGACGGGGAGCTGTTTTTT. The chain has TRBV5-1 and TRBJ2-2; weak D call: TRBD2 (5 bases). This CDR3 region has 15 residues. V was cut by 1 base and J by 7 bases, with 14 bases left in between. Germline CDR1 reads SGHRS; CDR2 reads YFSETQ.

V usage is TRBV18 and J usage is TRBJ2-7; TRBD1 agrees at 9 bases. The trim removed 3 bases at V and 1 base at J, leaving 1 base unmatched. The germline V gene encodes CDR1 KGHSH and CDR2 LQKENI. The CDR3 runs 14 residues. This chain's CDR3 is CASSPGQGSYEQYF. CDR3 DNA: TGTGCCAGCTCACCGGGACAGGGTTCCTACGAGCAGTACTTC.

The chain employs TRBV5-6 and TRBJ1-2; a possible D gene is TRBD1 (6 bases). Per the germline V gene, CDR1 is SGHDT and CDR2 is YYEEEE. V was trimmed by 1 base and J by 3 bases, leaving 13 bases between them. This CDR3 has 15 amino acids. The CDR3 is CASSLLVRGDYGYTF. The CDR3 nucleotides read TGTGCCAGCAGCTTGTTGGTCAGGGGTGACTATGGCTACACCTTC.

This clone was counted a single time. The chain links TRBV25-1 to TRBJ1-2; a weak D match, TRBD1 (5 bases). In germline, CDR1 is MGHDK, CDR2 SYGVNS. V was clipped by 5 bases and J by 7 bases, with 20 bases between them. The CDR3 consists of 15 residues. The CDR3 DNA reads TGTGCCAGCAGTCGATGGGGGGGAACGGCAGGTGGCTACACCTTC. Residues: CASSRWGGTAGGYTF.

The chain joins TRBV28 to TRBJ2-1; D is possibly TRBD2 (5 bases). The CDR3 has 17 residues. Looked up from germline, CDR1 is MDHEN and CDR2 is SYDVKM. Trimming took 1 base from V and 2 from J, leaving 15 bases between them. The CDR3 loop reads CASSLSPGVGPYNEQFF. CDR3 DNA sequence: TGTGCCAGCAGTTTATCCCCCGGGGTAGGCCCCTACAATGAGCAGTTCTTC. Based on the CDR3 plus reference TRBV28 and TRBJ2-1, the full variable domain is DVKVTQSSRYLVKRTGEKVFLECVQDMDHENMFWYRQDPGLGLRLIYFSYDVKMKEKGDIPEGYSVSREKKERFSLILESASTNQTSMYLCASSLSPGVGPYNEQFFGPGTRLTVL.

The chain uses TRBV28 and TRBJ2-7, with TRBD2 identical over 10 bases. Germline loops: CDR1 MDHEN, CDR2 SYDVKM. The CDR3 loop spans 16 amino acids. V shed 3 bases and J 6 bases; nucleotides not matched to a gene: 11. The CDR3, as DNA: TGTGCCAGCAGTTTGGTGGCTAGCGGGAGTTTAGGCGAGCAGTACTTC. Translated: CASSLVASGSLGEQYF.

The CDR3 DNA reads as TGTGCCAGCAGCCGGGGTCTCCAAGAGACCCAGTACTTC. Translated: CASSRGLQETQYF. V gene TRBV7-2 combines with J gene TRBJ2-5, with a weak D call TRBD2 (5 bases). Trimming stripped 5 bases from V and 1 base from J, with 8 bases between. The CDR3 totals 13 residues. The germline gives CDR1 SGHTA, CDR2 FQGNSA.

In this sample, this clone turned up a few times. The chain combines TRBV28 with TRBJ1-4, with 8 bases aligning to TRBD1. Germline V gene data show CDR1 as MDHEN and CDR2 as SYDVKM. The CDR3 runs to 15 residues. J lost 0 bases, V lost 6 bases, and 3 bases had no gene match. This CDR3 is CASRGTGATNEKLFF. CDR3 bases: TGTGCCAGCAGGGGGACAGGCGCAACTAATGAAAAACTGTTTTTT. Using reference TRBV28 and TRBJ1-4 for the parts outside the CDR3, the full variable domain is DVKVTQSSRYLVKRTGEKVFLECVQDMDHENMFWYRQDPGLGLRLIYFSYDVKMKEKGDIPEGYSVSREKKERFSLILESASTNQTSMYLCASRGTGATNEKLFFGSGTQLSVL.

This clone was picked up a small number of times. The gene calls are TRBV6-6 and TRBJ2-7; 7 bases are shared with TRBD1. Trimming at V came to 0 bases and at J to 3 bases, leaving 8 bases not matched to a gene. The CDR3 runs to 16 residues. CDR1 is MNHNY and CDR2 is SVGAGI in the germline V gene (reference sequence). The CDR3 sequence: CASSYSSGGKGYEQYF. For the CDR3, the DNA is TGTGCCAGCAGTTACTCCTCAGGGGGAAAGGGCTACGAGCAGTACTTC.